These 9 T cell receptor beta chains were all obtained from the same sample, sequenced in a study of cytomegalovirus exposure and HLA in healthy donors. Use of 60 Vbeta and 13 Jbeta primers characterized the PCR. Generated by immunoSEQ multiplex PCR, the TCRdb table keeps only in-frame clones and is missing some. The table records under 250,000 clones, 82% of them present only once. Sequenced input: PBMCs. These receptor sequences come from a woman in her forties in good health and CMV-seronegative.

The rearrangement links TRBV28 to TRBJ2-5; TRBD2 matches at 7 bases. Trimming cost V 6 bases and J 5 bases; bases outside gene matches: 0. Germline values: CDR1 MDHEN, CDR2 SYDVKM. This CDR3 has 11 residues. The CDR3 DNA reads as TGTGCCAGCAGGGGAGGGGAGACCCAGTACTTC. Translated: CASRGGETQYF. The complete variable domain, with remaining parts taken from reference TRBV28 and TRBJ2-5, reads DVKVTQSSRYLVKRTGEKVFLECVQDMDHENMFWYRQDPGLGLRLIYFSYDVKMKEKGDIPEGYSVSREKKERFSLILESASTNQTSMYLCASRGGETQYFGPGTRLLVL.

This chain connects TRBV19 to TRBJ2-2; the D is unclear. CDR3 length equals 14 residues. The germline V gene has CDR1 LNHDA and CDR2 SQIVND (reference sequence). V dropped 1 base and J dropped 3 bases, with 6 bases sitting between them. The CDR3 region is CASSIGAYTGELFF. DNA for the CDR3: TGTGCCAGTAGTATAGGCGCGTACACCGGGGAGCTGTTTTTT. The full variable domain, in which reference TRBV19 and TRBJ2-2 provide the parts outside the CDR3, is DGGITQSPKYLFRKEGQNVTLSCEQNLNHDAMYWYRQDPGQGLRLIYYSQIVNDFQKGDIAEGYSVSREKKESFPLTVTSAQKNPTAFYLCASSIGAYTGELFFGEGSRLTVL.

This chain connects TRBV5-1 to TRBJ1-1, with TRBD1 matching 7 bases. The germline V gene encodes CDR1 SGHRS and CDR2 YFSETQ. V lost 1 base, J lost 0 bases, and 9 bases stayed unmatched. This CDR3 contains 17 residues. Written as DNA, the CDR3 is TGCGCCAGCAGCTTGCAGGGGGGATCGTCTATGAACACTGAAGCTTTCTTT. Protein: CASSLQGGSSMNTEAFF.

This clone was observed a handful of times. V is TRBV7-2 and J is TRBJ1-6; 8 positions agree with TRBD1. The CDR3 is 15 amino acids. Per germline, CDR1 SGHTA and CDR2 FQGNSA. V lost 3 bases, J lost 5 bases, and 3 bases stayed unmatched. The CDR3 reads CASSFQGADNSPLHF. The CDR3 DNA is TGTGCCAGCAGCTTTCAGGGGGCGGATAATTCACCCCTCCACTTT.

This clone was observed a few times. The chain is built from TRBV6-1 and TRBJ2-3; D is unclear. Trimming removed 4 bases from V and 2 bases from J, with 13 bases in between. The CDR3 extends over 15 amino acids. Per germline, CDR1 MNHNS and CDR2 SASEGT. CDR3 DNA sequence: TGTGCCAGCAGTGCACAGTTTCGGCCCACAGATACGCAGTATTTT. Translating gives CASSAQFRPTDTQYF.

V and J are TRBV2 and TRBJ1-5, with D possibly matching TRBD1 (6 bases). This CDR3 is built from 15 residues. CDR1 and CDR2 (germline): SNHLY, FYNNEI. Trimming took 4 bases from V and 6 from J, leaving 16 bases between them. The CDR3 DNA reads as TGTGCCAGCAGTGCGCTGGACAGATTAGGTCAGCCCCAGCATTTT. Residues: CASSALDRLGQPQHF. The entire variable domain, with the rest obtained from reference TRBV2 and TRBJ1-5, is as follows: EPEVTQTPSHQVTQMGQEVILRCVPISNHLYFYWYRQILGQKVEFLVSFYNNEISEKSEIFDDQFSVERPDGSNFTLKIRSTKLEDSAMYFCASSALDRLGQPQHFGDGTRLSIL.

The gene calls are TRBV6-4 and TRBJ2-5; 8 bases match TRBD2. The junction had 8 bases not matched to a gene; V was cut back by 4 bases and J by 4 bases. The V gene's germline CDR1 is MRHNA and CDR2 SNTAGT. The CDR3 totals 15 residues. The CDR3 is CASSGQAGEGETQYF. Written as DNA, the CDR3 is TGTGCCAGCAGTGGCCAAGCGGGAGAGGGAGAGACCCAGTACTTC.

This rearrangement joins TRBV7-2 to TRBJ2-2, with TRBD2 identical over 10 bases. Germline CDR1 SGHTA, CDR2 FQGNSA. The CDR3 extends over 16 amino acids. With 1 base clipped from V and 4 bases from J, the junction kept 3 bases outside the gene matches. The CDR3 DNA is TGTGCCAGCAGCTTAGTAACTAGCGGGACCACCGGGGAGCTGTTTTTT. It yields the protein CASSLVTSGTTGELFF.

The V call is TRBV7-2, the J call TRBJ2-1; TRBD2 might be the D (5 bases). The ends were cut back, 8 bases at V and 10 bases at J, with 24 bases in the middle. The CDR3 loop spans 15 amino acids. Looked up from germline, CDR1 is SGHTA and CDR2 is FQGNSA. The CDR3 nucleotides are TGTGCCAGCTCCCCCCGCGAGGGTCCACGCAGGGAGCAGTTCTTC. The encoded protein is CASSPREGPRREQFF. Together with reference TRBV7-2 and TRBJ2-1, the CDR3 gives the full variable domain: GAGVSQSPSNKVTEKGKDVELRCDPISGHTALYWYRQSLGQGLEFLIYFQGNSAPDKSGLPSDRFSAERTGGSVSTLTIQRTQQEDSAVYLCASSPREGPRREQFFGPGTRLTVL.